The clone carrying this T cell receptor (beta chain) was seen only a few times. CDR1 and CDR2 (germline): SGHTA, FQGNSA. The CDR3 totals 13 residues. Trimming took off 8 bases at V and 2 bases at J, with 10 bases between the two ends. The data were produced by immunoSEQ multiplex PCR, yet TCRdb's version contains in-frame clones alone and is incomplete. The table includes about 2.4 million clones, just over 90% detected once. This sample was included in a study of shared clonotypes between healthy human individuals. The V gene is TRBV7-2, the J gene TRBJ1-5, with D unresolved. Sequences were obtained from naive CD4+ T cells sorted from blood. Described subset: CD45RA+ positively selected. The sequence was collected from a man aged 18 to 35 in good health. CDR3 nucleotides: TGTGCCAGCCGTTGGGAAGGCAATCAGCCCCAGCATTTT. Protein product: CASRWEGNQPQHF.